A single sample is the source of the 20 T cell receptor beta chains below, sequenced in a study of blood T cell repertoires in COVID-19. Profiling relied on immunoSEQ multiplex PCR, and the TCRdb table lists in-frame clones only, not all of them. The profile shows about 300,000 clones, roughly 83% of them singletons. Specimen: peripheral blood. The source is a human donor with COVID-19, enrolled during active disease. The donor label of this sample is uncertain.

This clone was recorded only once. The chain recombines TRBV3-1 (or the pseudogene TRBV3-2) with TRBJ1-4, with TRBD1 identical over 7 bases. The CDR3 spans 17 residues. The V gene end was trimmed by 1 base and the J gene end by 4 bases; junction bases not matched to a gene: 9. Looked up from germline, CDR1 is LGHDT and CDR2 is YNNKEL (reference sequence). The DNA of the CDR3 is TGTGCCAGCAGCCAAGGGTTCGGGGGACAGTTTAATGAAAAACTGTTTTTT. It is translated as CASSQGFGGQFNEKLFF.

This chain joins TRBV28 and TRBJ1-1; D might be TRBD1 (5 bases). The CDR3 runs to 15 residues. CDR1 and CDR2 (germline): MDHEN, SYDVKM. V was trimmed by 10 bases and J by 0 bases, leaving 18 bases between them. In nucleotides, the CDR3 is TGTGCCACCATAAGGGGCAGATCCATGAACACTGAAGCTTTCTTT. Residues: CATIRGRSMNTEAFF.

V gene TRBV28 combines with J gene TRBJ2-7; D gene ambiguous. V lost 8 bases and J lost 2, with 10 bases in between. The CDR3 extends over 12 amino acids. Germline V gives CDR1 MDHEN, CDR2 SYDVKM. CDR3 sequence (DNA): TGTGCCAGCGAGCAGACACCCTACGAGCAGTACTTC. Translated: CASEQTPYEQYF.

The rearrangement uses TRBV28 and TRBJ2-7; TRBD1 might be the D (6 bases). Germline lookup yields CDR1 MDHEN and CDR2 SYDVKM. The CDR3 length is 14 residues. The V gene lost 7 bases and the J gene lost 7 bases, with 20 bases spanning the gap. CDR3: CASIPALEGEEQYF. The CDR3 nucleotides read TGTGCCAGCATCCCGGCACTAGAGGGGGAAGAGCAGTACTTC.

This rearrangement joins TRBV28 to TRBJ2-7; TRBD2 is a possible D gene (6 bases). The germline V gene encodes CDR1 MDHEN and CDR2 SYDVKM. This CDR3 spans 15 amino acids. V shed 2 bases and J shed 6 bases, with 17 bases lying between them. DNA for the CDR3: TGTGCCAGCAGTTTAAGTGGAGGGTTTTTTGTCGAGCAGTACTTC. Amino acids: CASSLSGGFFVEQYF.

With respect to this clone: The sample has other DNA sequences that encode this CDR3 too. The V call is TRBV4-1, the J call TRBJ1-5; weak D call: TRBD1 (6 bases). V was clipped by 4 bases and J by 2 bases, with 9 bases between them. There are 14 residues in the CDR3. The germline CDR1 and CDR2 sequences are MGHRA and YSYEKL. The CDR3 region has the DNA TGCGCCAGCAGCCCCCGGACAGGCAATCAGCCCCAGCATTTT. Its translation: CASSPRTGNQPQHF.

The V and J genes are TRBV11-3 and TRBJ2-5; TRBD2 agrees at 7 bases. The CDR3 is made up of 15 amino acids. The V segment lost 1 base and the J segment 3 bases; nucleotides outside the gene matches: 5. Germline V gene sequence: CDR1 SGHNT, CDR2 YENEEA. This chain's CDR3 is CASSLGGGPEETQYF. The CDR3 DNA sequence: TGTGCCAGCAGCTTAGGGGGAGGGCCCGAAGAGACCCAGTACTTC.

The chain couples TRBV4-3 to TRBJ2-6, with D perhaps matching TRBD1 (5 bases). The CDR3 runs 18 residues. Germline V lookup: CDR1 LGHNA, CDR2 YSLEER. Trimming left V 1 base short and J 0 bases short, with 13 bases between. The CDR3 coding sequence is TGCGCCAGCAGCCAAGGACAGCCCGCAAGCTCTGGGGCCAACGTCCTGACTTTC. Its translation is CASSQGQPASSGANVLTF.

The chain couples TRBV19 to TRBJ1-1; 7 nucleotides align to TRBD1. Germline CDR1 LNHDA, CDR2 SQIVND (reference sequence). Unmatched junction bases numbered 10, after V lost 3 bases and J lost 3 bases. This CDR3 contains 16 residues. The DNA for the CDR3 is TGTGCCAGTAGTATCGGAACAGGGGTTGGGGACACTGAAGCTTTCTTT. It encodes CASSIGTGVGDTEAFF. The whole variable domain, remainder taken from reference TRBV19 and TRBJ1-1, is DGGITQSPKYLFRKEGQNVTLSCEQNLNHDAMYWYRQDPGQGLRLIYYSQIVNDFQKGDIAEGYSVSREKKESFPLTVTSAQKNPTAFYLCASSIGTGVGDTEAFFGQGTRLTVV.

The genes are TRBV11-3 and TRBJ2-1; tentative D call: TRBD2 (6 bases). Germline CDR1 reads SGHNT; CDR2 reads YENEEA. Trimming took off 2 bases at V and 1 base at J, with 6 bases between the two ends. The CDR3 is 14 residues long. The DNA of the CDR3 is TGTGCCAGCAGCTTACGGGGGTCCTACAATGAGCAGTTCTTC. Its translation is CASSLRGSYNEQFF. The full variable domain, with the rest looked up from reference TRBV11-3 and TRBJ2-1, is EAGVVQSPRYKIIEKKQPVAFWCNPISGHNTLYWYLQNLGQGPELLIRYENEEAVDDSQLPKDRFSAERLKGVDSTLKIQPAELGDSAVYLCASSLRGSYNEQFFGPGTRLTVL.

In the case of this clone: At one end, the junction sequence differs from germline, possibly due to a read error. The chain is built from TRBV10-1 and TRBJ2-7; maybe TRBD2 (6 bases). The length of the CDR3 is 13 residues. The germline CDR1 and CDR2 sequences are WNHNN and SYGVQD (reference sequence). The DNA of the CDR3 is TGCGCCAGCAGTGAGTTCGGAGGGTCAGCGGACCTCTTC. It yields the protein CASSEFGGSADLF.

The chain employs TRBV7-9 and TRBJ1-3; no clear D gene. This CDR3 comprises 14 residues. V was clipped by 5 bases and J by 2 bases, with 10 bases between them. Germline V gene data show CDR1 as SEHNR and CDR2 as FQNEAQ (reference sequence). CDR3 DNA sequence: TGTGCCAGCAGCCGAGGCGGGGCTGGAAACACCATATATTTT. Its translation: CASSRGGAGNTIYF.

This chain links TRBV6-5 with TRBJ2-3, with D possibly TRBD2 on 5 matching bases. CDR1 is MNHEY, CDR2 SVGAGI, per germline. The V end lost 7 bases, the J end lost 3 bases, and 11 bases lay between the germline ends. CDR3 size: 13 residues. In DNA form, the CDR3 reads TGTGCCAGCACCAGGACGGGGACAGATACGCAGTATTTT. It codes for CASTRTGTDTQYF.

Written as DNA, the CDR3 is TGTGCCGCAACAGGGGAAGGTAATTCACCCCTCCACTTT. Protein: CAATGEGNSPLHF. The V gene is TRBV30, the J gene TRBJ1-6; 7 bases align to TRBD1. The germline V gene has CDR1 GTSNPN and CDR2 SVGIG (reference sequence). The CDR3 runs to 13 residues. With 8 bases clipped from V and 6 bases from J, the junction kept 7 bases outside the gene matches.

The chain carries TRBV5-4 and TRBJ1-2; no clear D. CDR3 length: 16 residues. With 0 bases removed from V and 4 bases from J, the gap between germline ends came to 16 bases. Germline CDR1 and CDR2: SGHNT and YYREEE (reference sequence). For the CDR3, the DNA is TGTGCCAGCAGCTTGGCAGCGGGAACTACCCTCTATGGCTACACCTTC. The encoded protein is CASSLAAGTTLYGYTF.

This clone was observed many times. This rearrangement joins TRBV6-4 to TRBJ1-6, with D unclear. Germline CDR1 and CDR2: MRHNA and SNTAGT. The V end lost 11 bases, the J end lost 7 bases, and 15 bases lay between the germline ends. The CDR3 loop spans 13 amino acids. The CDR3 is CAAGSEGNSPLHF. CDR3 DNA sequence: TGTGCCGCGGGGAGCGAAGGGAATTCACCCCTCCACTTT.

This clone was recorded once. The chain links TRBV18 to TRBJ2-1; 11 nucleotides agree with TRBD2. This CDR3 has 19 residues. The J segment lost 0 bases and the V segment lost 4 bases, leaving 11 bases of the junction unmatched. In germline, CDR1 is KGHSH, CDR2 LQKENI. The CDR3 spells CASSLITGTSGSSYNEQFF. The CDR3 nucleotides read TGTGCCAGCTCACTTATTACCGGGACTAGCGGAAGCTCCTACAATGAGCAGTTCTTC.

The chain carries TRBV12-5 and TRBJ1-4; maybe TRBD1 (5 bases). V was shortened by 4 bases and J by 7 bases, with 16 bases between the two germline ends. Germline-derived CDR1 and CDR2 are LGHNT and FRNRAP. The CDR3 spans 15 residues. This CDR3 reads CASGSPGQDIEKLFF. CDR3 nucleotide sequence: TGTGCTAGTGGTTCCCCGGGCCAGGACATTGAAAAACTGTTTTTT.

The chain recombines TRBV7-9 with TRBJ2-7, with TRBD2 identical over 10 bases. Germline CDR1 is SEHNR and CDR2 is FQNEAQ (reference sequence). With V trimmed by 5 bases and J by 6 bases, 10 bases remained unmatched. The CDR3 runs 15 residues. This CDR3 is CASSISSGSVREQYF. The CDR3 bases are TGTGCCAGCAGCATCTCTAGCGGGAGTGTACGCGAGCAGTACTTC.

CDR3 in amino acids: CASSKTKTSTDTQYF. The CDR3 DNA follows: TGTGCCAGCAGCAAGACTAAGACTAGCACAGATACGCAGTATTTT. The rearrangement links TRBV7-2 to TRBJ2-3, with a weak D call TRBD2 (5 bases). This CDR3 has 15 amino acids. The V gene's germline CDR1 is SGHTA and CDR2 FQGNSA. V was trimmed by 5 bases and J by 0 bases, leaving 12 bases between them.